This T cell receptor beta chain was captured by sequencing in a study of cytomegalovirus exposure and HLA in healthy donors. Concerning this clone itself: What it recognizes is unknown.

CDR1 SGHTS and CDR2 YDEGEE come from the germline V gene. The CDR3 length is 13 residues. V was trimmed by 0 bases and J by 5 bases, leaving 6 bases between them. Study observations and caveats: Follow-up analysis later connected one missense variant in DCLRE1C with trimming of TCR beta V- and J-genes. Earlier analysis found most TCR beta V segments productive about 90% or about 30% of the time. It was fewer than 200 TCR beta chains that were listed as cytomegalovirus-associated. Across all donors, roughly uniform sequencing depth was an assumption of the presence/absence analyses.

PCR primers comprised 60 Vbeta and 13 Jbeta primers. The assay was immunoSEQ multiplex PCR, and TCRdb's table has in-frame clones only and misses some. The sample yields roughly 140,000 clones, around four fifths seen once. This TCR derives from a young man in good health and CMV-seronegative. V usage is TRBV5-8 and J usage is TRBJ1-5; D is unclear. Material for sequencing was PBMCs. CDR3 DNA: TGTGCCAGCAGCTTGGGACAAGATCAGCCCCAGCATTTT. Translation: CASSLGQDQPQHF.